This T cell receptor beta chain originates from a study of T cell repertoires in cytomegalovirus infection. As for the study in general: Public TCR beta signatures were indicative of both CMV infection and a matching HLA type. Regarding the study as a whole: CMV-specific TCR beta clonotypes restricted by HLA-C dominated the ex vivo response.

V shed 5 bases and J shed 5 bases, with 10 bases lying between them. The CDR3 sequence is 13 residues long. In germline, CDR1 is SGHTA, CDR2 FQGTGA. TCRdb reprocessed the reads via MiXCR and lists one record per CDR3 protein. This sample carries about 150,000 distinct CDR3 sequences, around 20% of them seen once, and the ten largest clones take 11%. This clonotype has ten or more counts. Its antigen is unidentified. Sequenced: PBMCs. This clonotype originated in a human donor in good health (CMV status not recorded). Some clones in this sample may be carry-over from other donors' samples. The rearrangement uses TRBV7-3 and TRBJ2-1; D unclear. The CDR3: CASSDPMNNEQFF. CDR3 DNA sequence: TGTGCCAGCAGCGACCCTATGAACAATGAGCAGTTCTTC.